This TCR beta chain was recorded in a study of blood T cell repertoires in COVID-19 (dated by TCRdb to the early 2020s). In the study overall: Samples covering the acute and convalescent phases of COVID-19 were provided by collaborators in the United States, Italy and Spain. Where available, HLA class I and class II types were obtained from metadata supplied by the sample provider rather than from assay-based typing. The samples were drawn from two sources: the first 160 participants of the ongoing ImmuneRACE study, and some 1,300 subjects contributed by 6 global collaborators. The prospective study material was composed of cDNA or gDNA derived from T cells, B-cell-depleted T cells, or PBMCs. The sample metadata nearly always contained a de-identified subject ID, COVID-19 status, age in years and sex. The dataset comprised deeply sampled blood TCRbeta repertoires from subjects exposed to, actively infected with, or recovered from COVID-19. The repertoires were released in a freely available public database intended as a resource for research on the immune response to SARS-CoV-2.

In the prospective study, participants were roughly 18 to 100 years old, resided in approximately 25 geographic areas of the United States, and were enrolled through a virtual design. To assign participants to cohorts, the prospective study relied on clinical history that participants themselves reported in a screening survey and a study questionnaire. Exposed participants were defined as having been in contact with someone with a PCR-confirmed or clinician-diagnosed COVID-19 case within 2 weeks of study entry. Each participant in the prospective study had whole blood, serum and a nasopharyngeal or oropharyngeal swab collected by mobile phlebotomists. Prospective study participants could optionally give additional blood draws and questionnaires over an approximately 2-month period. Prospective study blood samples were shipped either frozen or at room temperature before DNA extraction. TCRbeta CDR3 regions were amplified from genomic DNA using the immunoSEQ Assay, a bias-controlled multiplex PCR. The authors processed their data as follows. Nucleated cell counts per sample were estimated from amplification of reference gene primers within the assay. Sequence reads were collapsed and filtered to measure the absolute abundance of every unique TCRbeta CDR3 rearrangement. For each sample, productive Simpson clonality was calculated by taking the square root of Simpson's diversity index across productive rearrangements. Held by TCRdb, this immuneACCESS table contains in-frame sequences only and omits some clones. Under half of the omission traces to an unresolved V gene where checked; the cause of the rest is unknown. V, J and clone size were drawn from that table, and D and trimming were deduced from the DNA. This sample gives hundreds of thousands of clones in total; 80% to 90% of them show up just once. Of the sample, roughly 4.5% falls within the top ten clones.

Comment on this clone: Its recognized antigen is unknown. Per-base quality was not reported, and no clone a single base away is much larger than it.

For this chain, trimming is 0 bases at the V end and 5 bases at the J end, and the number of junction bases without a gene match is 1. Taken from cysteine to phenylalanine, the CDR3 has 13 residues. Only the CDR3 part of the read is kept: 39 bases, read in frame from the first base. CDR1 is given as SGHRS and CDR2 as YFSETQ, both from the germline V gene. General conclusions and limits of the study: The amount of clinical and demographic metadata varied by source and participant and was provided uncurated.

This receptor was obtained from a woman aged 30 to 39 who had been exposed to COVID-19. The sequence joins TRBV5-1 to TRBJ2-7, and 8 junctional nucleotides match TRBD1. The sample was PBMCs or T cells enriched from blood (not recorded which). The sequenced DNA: TGCGCCAGCAGCTTGGGACAGGGGCACGAGCAGTACTTC. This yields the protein CASSLGQGHEQYF. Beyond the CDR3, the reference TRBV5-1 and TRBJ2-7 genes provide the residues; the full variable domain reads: KAGVTQTPRYLIKTRGQQVTLSCSPISGHRSVSWYQQTPGQGLQFLFEYFSETQRNKGNFPGRFSGRQFSNSRSEMNVSTLELGDSALYLCASSLGQGHEQYFGPGTRLTVT.